Sequencing of this T cell receptor beta chain was carried out in a study of T cells in Graves' hyperthyroidism and ophthalmopathy. General observations from the study: Blood samples included most of the expanded thyroid clonotypes exceeding 0.001. Ophthalmopathy prediction by the model preceded onset by a median about 6 months. Stable hyperthyroidism and ophthalmopathy were separated using 13 V-J signatures.

Ophthalmopathy cases scored 3 or more on the Clinical Activity Score and 4 or more on NOSPECS grade, with duration below 3 months. A word on this clonotype: Its specificity is unknown.

RNA transcripts gave rise to amplified TCR beta CDR3 regions. The TCR CDR3 was amplified in a first-round RT-PCR using the HTBI primer set. One entry per CDR3 protein, called by TCRdb with MiXCR from the multiplex PCR reads. The sample lists about 640,000 distinct CDR3 sequences, around 21% occurring once. The origin of this receptor is a man aged 30 to 45 with Graves' ophthalmopathy. The sequenced sample was blood.

CDR3 DNA: TGTGCCAGCAGCCTAGACAGGGGGCTGGTAGCTGGAAACACCATATATTTT. Translating gives CASSLDRGLVAGNTIYF. This chain joins TRBV7-9 and TRBJ1-3; 10 nucleotides align to TRBD1. Trimming cost V 5 bases and J 2 bases; bases outside gene matches: 9. Germline V lookup: CDR1 SEHNR, CDR2 FQNEAQ (reference sequence). This CDR3 is 17 amino acids long.